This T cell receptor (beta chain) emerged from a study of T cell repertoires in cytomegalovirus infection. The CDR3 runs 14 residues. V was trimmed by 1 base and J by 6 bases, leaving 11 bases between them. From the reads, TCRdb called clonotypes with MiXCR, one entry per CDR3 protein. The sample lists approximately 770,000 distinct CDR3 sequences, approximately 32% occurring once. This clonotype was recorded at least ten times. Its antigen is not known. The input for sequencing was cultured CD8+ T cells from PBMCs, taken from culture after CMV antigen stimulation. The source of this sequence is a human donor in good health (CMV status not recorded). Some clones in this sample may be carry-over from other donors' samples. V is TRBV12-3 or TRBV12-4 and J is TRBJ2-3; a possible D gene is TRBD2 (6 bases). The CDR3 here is CASSLVGGVDTQYF. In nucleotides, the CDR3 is TGTGCCAGCAGTTTAGTTGGAGGGGTCGATACGCAGTATTTT.